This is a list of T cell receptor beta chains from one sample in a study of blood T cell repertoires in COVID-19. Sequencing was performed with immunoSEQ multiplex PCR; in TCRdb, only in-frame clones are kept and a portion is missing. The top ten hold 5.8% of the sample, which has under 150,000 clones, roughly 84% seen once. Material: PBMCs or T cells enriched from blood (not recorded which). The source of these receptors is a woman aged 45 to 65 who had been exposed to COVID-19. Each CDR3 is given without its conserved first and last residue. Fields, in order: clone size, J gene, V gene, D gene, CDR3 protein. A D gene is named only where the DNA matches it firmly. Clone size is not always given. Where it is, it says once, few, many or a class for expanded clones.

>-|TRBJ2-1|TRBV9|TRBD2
ASSPSPPGLAAYNEQF
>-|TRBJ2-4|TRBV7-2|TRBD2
ASSAQTSGSSVGKNIQY
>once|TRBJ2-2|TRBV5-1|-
ASSFRNGDTGELF
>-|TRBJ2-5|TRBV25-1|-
ASSERVSETQY
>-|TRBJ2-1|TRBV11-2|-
ASSLQGMVVF
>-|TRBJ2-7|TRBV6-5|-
ATDPGHISYEQY
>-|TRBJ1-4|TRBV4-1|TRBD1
ASSQGTGGAANEKLF
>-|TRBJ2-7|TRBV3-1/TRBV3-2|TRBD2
ASSQGGLAGLSSYEQY
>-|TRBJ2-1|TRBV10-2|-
ASRTGLEEEQF
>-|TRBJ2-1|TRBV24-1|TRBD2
ATSDFSGGANEQF
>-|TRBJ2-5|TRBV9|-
ASSVAGTETQY
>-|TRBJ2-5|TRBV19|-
ASQLANQETQY
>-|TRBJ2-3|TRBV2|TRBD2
ASSELAGEVNTQY
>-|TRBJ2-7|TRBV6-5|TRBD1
ASSYTGDREQY
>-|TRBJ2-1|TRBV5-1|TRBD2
ASSAAGTSAYNEQF
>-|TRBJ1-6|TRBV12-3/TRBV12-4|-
ASTGVVNSPLH
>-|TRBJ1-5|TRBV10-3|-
AISDMAGNQPQH
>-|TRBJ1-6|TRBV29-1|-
SVGPAGGSGGPLH